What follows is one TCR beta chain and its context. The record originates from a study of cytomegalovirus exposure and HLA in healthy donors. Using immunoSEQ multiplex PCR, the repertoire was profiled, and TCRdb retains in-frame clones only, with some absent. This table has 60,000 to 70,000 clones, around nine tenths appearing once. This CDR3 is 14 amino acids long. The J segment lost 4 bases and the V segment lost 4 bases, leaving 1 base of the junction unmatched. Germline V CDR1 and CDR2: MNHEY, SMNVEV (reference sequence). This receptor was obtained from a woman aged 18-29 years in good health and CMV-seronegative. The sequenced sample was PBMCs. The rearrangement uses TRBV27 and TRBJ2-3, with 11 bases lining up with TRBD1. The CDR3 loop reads CASSWTGGSDTQYF. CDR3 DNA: TGTGCCAGCAGTTGGACAGGGGGCTCAGATACGCAGTATTTT.